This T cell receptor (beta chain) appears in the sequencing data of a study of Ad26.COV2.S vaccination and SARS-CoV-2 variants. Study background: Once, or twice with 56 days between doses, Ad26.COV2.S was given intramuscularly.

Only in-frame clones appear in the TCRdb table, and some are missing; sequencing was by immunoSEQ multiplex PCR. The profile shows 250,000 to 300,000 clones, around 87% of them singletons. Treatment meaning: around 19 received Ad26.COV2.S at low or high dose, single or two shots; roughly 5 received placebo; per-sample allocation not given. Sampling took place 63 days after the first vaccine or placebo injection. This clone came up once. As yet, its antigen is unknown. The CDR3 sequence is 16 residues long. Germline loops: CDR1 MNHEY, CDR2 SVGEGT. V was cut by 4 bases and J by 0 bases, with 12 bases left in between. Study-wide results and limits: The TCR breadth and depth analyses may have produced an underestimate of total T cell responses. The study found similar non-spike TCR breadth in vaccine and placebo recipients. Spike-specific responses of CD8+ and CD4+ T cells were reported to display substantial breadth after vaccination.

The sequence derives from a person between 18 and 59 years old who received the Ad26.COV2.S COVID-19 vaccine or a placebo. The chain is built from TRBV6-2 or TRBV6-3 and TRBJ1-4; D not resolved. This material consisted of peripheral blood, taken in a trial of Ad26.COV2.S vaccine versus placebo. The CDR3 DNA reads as TGTGCCAGCAGTTCGATCCCTCGTGCAACTAATGAAAAACTGTTTTTT. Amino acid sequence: CASSSIPRATNEKLFF.